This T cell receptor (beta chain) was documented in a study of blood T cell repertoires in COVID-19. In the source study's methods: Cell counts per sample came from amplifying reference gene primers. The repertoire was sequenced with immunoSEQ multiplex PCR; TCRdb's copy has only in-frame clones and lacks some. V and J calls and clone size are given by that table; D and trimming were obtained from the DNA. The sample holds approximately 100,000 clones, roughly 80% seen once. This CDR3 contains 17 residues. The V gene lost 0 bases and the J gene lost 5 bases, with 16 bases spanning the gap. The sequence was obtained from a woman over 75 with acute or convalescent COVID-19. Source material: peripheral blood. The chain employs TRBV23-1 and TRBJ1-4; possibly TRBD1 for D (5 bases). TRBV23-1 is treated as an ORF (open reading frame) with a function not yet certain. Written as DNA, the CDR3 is TGCGCCAGCAGTCAATCGGTTTCAAGGGGATCCAATGAAAAACTGTTTTTT. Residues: CASSQSVSRGSNEKLFF.